The clone carrying this T cell receptor beta chain was found many times. Its specificity is not known. The CDR3 spans 11 residues. V was shortened by 2 bases and J by 9 bases, with 7 bases between the two germline ends. Germline CDR1 is KGHSH and CDR2 is LQKENI. This record belongs to a study of early T cells in non-severe SARS-CoV-2 infection. Study summary: Alpha and beta chains were unpaired, from unsorted whole-blood bulk RNA. The study's findings and limits: In VDJdb matching, anti-spike CD8 responses were favored while private and CD4 specificities went missing.

cDNA molecules, individually, were tagged with unique molecular identifiers. TCRdb analysed the 5' RACE reads with MiXCR anew, one entry per CDR3 protein. The sample has some 40,000 distinct CDR3 sequences, about 5.3% seen once; the top ten hold about 6.1%. The TCR was taken from an adult who was a healthcare worker with PCR-confirmed SARS-CoV-2 infection or an uninfected control (not recorded which). The V and J genes are TRBV18 and TRBJ1-2; no reliable D call. The sample was whole blood, taken at baseline. The CDR3 loop reads CASSPGESYTF. The CDR3 DNA reads TGTGCCAGCTCACCAGGGGAGAGCTACACCTTC. The entire variable domain, with the rest obtained from reference TRBV18 and TRBJ1-2, is as follows: NAGVMQNPRHLVRRRGQEARLRCSPMKGHSHVYWYRQLPEEGLKFMVYLQKENIIDESGMPKERFSAEFPKEGPSILRIQQVVRGDSAAYFCASSPGESYTFGSGTRLTVV.